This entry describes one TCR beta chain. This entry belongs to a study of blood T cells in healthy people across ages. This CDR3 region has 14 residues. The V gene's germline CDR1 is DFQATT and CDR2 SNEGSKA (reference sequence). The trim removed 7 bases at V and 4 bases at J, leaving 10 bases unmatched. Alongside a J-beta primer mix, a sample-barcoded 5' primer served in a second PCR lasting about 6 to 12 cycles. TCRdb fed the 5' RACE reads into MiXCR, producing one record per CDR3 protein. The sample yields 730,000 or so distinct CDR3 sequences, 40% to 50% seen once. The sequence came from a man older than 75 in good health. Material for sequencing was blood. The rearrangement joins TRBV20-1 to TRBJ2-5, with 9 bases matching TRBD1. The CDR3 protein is CSDATGGGGETQYF. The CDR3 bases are TGCAGTGACGCAACAGGGGGCGGAGGAGAGACCCAGTACTTC.